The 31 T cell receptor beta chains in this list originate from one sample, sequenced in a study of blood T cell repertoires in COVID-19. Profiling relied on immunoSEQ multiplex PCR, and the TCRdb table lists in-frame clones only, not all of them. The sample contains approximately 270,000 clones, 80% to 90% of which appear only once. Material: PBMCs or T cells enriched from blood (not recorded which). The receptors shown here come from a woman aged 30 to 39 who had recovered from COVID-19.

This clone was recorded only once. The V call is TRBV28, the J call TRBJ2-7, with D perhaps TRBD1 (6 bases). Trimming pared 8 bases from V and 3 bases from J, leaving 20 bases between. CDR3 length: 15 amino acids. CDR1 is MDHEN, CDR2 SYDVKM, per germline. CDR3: CASRPQGVAYYEQYF. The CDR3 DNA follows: TGTGCCAGCCGACCACAGGGAGTGGCCTACTACGAGCAGTACTTC.

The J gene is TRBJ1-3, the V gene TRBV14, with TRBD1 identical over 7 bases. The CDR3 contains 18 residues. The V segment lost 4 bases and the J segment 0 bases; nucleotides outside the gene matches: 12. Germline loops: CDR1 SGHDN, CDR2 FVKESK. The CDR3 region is CASSPVRTGVISGNTIYF. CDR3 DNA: TGTGCCAGCAGCCCGGTCCGGACAGGAGTAATCTCTGGAAACACCATATATTTT.

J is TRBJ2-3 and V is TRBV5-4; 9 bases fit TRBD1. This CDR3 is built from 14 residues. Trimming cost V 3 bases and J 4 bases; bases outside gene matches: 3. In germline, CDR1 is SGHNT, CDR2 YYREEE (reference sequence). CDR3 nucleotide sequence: TGTGCCAGCAGCTCTACAGGGGGCGCAGATACGCAGTATTTT. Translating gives CASSSTGGADTQYF.

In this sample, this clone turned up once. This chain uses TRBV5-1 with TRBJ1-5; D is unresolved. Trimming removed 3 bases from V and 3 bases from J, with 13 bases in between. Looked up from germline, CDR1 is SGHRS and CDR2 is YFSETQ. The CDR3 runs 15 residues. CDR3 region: CASSSGGHDNQPQHF. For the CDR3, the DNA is TGCGCCAGCAGCTCAGGAGGCCACGACAATCAGCCCCAGCATTTT.

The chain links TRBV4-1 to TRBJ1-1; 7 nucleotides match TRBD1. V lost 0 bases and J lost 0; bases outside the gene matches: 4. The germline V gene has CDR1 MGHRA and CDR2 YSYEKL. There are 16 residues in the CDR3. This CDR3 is CASSQDQGGLNTEAFF. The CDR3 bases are TGCGCCAGCAGCCAAGATCAGGGGGGACTGAACACTGAAGCTTTCTTT.

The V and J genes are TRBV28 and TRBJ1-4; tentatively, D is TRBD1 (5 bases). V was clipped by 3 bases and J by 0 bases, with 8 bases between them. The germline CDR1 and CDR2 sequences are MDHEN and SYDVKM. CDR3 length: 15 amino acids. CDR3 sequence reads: CASSFQGATNEKLFF. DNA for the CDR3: TGTGCCAGCAGTTTTCAGGGTGCAACTAATGAAAAACTGTTTTTT.

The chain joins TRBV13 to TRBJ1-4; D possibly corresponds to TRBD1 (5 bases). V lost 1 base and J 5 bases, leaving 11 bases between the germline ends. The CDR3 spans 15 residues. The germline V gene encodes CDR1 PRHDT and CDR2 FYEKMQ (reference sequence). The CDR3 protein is CASSLVDSRNEKLFF. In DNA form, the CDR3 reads TGTGCCAGCAGCTTAGTAGACAGCAGGAATGAAAAACTGTTTTTT.

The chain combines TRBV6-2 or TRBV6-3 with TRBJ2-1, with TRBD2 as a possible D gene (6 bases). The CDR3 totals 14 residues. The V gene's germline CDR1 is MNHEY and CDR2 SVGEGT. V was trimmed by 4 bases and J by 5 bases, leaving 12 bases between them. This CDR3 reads CASSSVTRHNEQFF. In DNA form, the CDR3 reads TGTGCCAGCAGTTCTGTGACTAGGCACAATGAGCAGTTCTTC.

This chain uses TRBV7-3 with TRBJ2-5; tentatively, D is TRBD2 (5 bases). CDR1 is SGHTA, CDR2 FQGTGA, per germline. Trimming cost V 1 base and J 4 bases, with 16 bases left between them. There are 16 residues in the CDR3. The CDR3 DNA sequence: TGTGCCAGCAGCTTAAATTCGTTGGGTCGGGGAGAGACCCAGTACTTC. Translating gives CASSLNSLGRGETQYF.

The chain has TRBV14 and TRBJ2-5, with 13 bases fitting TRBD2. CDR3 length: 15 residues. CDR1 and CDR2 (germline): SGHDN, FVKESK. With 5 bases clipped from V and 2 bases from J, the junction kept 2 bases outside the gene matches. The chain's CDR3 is CASSSTSGRQETQYF. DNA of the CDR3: TGTGCCAGCAGCTCGACTAGCGGGAGGCAAGAGACCCAGTACTTC. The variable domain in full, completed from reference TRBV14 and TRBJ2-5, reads EAGVTQFPSHSVIEKGQTVTLRCDPISGHDNLYWYRRVMGKEIKFLLHFVKESKQDESGMPNNRFLAERTGGTYSTLKVQPAELEDSGVYFCASSSTSGRQETQYFGPGTRLLVL.

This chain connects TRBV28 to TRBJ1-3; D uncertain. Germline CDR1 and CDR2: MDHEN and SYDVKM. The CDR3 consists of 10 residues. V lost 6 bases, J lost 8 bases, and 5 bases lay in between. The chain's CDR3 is CASSEDTIYF. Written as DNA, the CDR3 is TGTGCCAGCAGCGAGGACACCATATATTTT.

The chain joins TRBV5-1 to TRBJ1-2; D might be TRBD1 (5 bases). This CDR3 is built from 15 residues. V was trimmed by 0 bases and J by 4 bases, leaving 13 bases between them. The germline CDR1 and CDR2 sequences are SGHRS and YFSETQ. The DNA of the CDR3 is TGCGCCAGCAGCTTGGAAGGCGGGGCAGGCTATGGCTACACCTTC. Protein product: CASSLEGGAGYGYTF.

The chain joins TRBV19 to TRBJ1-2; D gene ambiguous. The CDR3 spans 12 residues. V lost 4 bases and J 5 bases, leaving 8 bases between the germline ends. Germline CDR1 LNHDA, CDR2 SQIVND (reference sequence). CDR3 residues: CASSSDRYGYTF. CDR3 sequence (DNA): TGTGCCAGTAGTAGTGATAGATATGGCTACACCTTC.

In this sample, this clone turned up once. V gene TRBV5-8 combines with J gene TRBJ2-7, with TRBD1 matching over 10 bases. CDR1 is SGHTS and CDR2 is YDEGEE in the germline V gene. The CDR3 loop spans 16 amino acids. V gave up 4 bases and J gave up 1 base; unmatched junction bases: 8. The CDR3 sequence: CASSQIPGQGSYEQYF. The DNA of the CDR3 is TGTGCCAGCAGCCAAATACCGGGACAGGGGTCCTACGAGCAGTACTTC.

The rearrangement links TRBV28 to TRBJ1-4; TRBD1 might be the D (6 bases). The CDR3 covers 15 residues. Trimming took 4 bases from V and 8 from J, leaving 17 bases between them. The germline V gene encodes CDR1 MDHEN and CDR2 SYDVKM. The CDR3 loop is CASSSQSGGGEKLFF. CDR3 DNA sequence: TGTGCCAGCAGTTCCCAGTCGGGGGGCGGCGAAAAACTGTTTTTT. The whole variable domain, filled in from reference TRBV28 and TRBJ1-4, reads DVKVTQSSRYLVKRTGEKVFLECVQDMDHENMFWYRQDPGLGLRLIYFSYDVKMKEKGDIPEGYSVSREKKERFSLILESASTNQTSMYLCASSSQSGGGEKLFFGSGTQLSVL.

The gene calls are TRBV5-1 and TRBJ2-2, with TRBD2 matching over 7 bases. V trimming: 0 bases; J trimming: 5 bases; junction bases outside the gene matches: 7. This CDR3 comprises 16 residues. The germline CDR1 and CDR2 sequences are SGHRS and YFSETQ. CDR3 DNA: TGCGCCAGCAGCTTGGCGGGCCAGGGAGGGACCGGGGAGCTGTTTTTT. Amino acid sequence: CASSLAGQGGTGELFF.

In DNA, the CDR3 is TGTGCCAGCACTCTCTCCGGGACAGGGGTCGGGGAGCTGTTTTTT. Its translation: CASTLSGTGVGELFF. V is TRBV28 and J is TRBJ2-2; 10 nucleotides align to TRBD1. Germline trimming cut 7 bases from V and 7 bases from J; bases unmatched to any gene: 9. The CDR3 sequence is 15 residues long. Germline CDR1 MDHEN, CDR2 SYDVKM.

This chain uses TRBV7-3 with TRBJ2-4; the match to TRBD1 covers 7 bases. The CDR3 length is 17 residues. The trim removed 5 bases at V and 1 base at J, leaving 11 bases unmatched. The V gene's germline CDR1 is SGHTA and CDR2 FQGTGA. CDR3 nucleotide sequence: TGTGCCAGCAGCCGCCCCGCGCAGGGGGAGGCCAAAAACATTCAGTACTTC. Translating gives CASSRPAQGEAKNIQYF.

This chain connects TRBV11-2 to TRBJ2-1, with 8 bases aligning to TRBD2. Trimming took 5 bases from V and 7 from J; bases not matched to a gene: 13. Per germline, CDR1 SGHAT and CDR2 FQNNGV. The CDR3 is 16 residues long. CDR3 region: CASSPGPGGRRNEQFF. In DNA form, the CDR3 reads TGTGCCAGCAGCCCGGGTCCAGGCGGGAGGAGGAATGAGCAGTTCTTC.

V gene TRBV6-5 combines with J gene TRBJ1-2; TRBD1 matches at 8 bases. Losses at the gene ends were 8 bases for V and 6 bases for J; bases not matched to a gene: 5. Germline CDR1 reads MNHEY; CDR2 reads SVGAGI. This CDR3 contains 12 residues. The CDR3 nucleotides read TGTGCCAGCGAGGGACAGGCAGATGGCTACACCTTC. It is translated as CASEGQADGYTF.

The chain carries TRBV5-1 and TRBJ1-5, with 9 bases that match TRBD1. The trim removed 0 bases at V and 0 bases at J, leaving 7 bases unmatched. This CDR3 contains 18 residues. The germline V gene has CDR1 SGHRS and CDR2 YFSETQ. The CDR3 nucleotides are TGCGCCAGCAGCTTGGAAAGGGACAGGGTTTATAGCAATCAGCCCCAGCATTTT. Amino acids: CASSLERDRVYSNQPQHF.

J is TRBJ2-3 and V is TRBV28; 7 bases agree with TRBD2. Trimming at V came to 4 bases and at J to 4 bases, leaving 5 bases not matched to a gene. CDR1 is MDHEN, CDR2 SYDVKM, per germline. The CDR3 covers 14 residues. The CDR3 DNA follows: TGTGCCAGCAGTTCGGGGGGTATATCAGATACGCAGTATTTT. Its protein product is CASSSGGISDTQYF.

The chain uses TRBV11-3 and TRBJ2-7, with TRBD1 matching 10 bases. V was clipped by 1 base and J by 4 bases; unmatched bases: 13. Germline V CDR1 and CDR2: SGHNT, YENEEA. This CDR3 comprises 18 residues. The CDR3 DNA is TGTGCCAGCAGCTTAGGGACAGGGGGTGGTTACGGGTATTACGAGCAGTACTTC. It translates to CASSLGTGGGYGYYEQYF.

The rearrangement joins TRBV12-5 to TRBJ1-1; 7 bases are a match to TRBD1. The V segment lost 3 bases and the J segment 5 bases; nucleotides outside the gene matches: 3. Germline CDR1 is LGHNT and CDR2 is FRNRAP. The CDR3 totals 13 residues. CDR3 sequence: CASGFDRVTEAFF. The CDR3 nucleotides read TGTGCTAGTGGTTTCGACAGGGTGACTGAAGCTTTCTTT. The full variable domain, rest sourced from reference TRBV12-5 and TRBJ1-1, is DARVTQTPRHKVTEMGQEVTMRCQPILGHNTVFWYRQTMMQGLELLAYFRNRAPLDDSGMPKDRFSAEMPDATLATLKIQPSEPRDSAVYFCASGFDRVTEAFFGQGTRLTVV.

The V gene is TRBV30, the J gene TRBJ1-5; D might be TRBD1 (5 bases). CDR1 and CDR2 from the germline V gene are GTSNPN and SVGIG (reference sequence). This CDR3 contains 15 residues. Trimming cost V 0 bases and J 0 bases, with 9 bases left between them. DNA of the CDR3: TGTGCCTGGAGTGTCGACAGCAATAGCAATCAGCCCCAGCATTTT. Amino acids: CAWSVDSNSNQPQHF. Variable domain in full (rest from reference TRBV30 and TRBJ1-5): SQTIHQWPATLVQPVGSPLSLECTVEGTSNPNLYWYRQAAGRGLQLLFYSVGIGQISSEVPQNLSASRPQDRQFILSSKKLLLSDSGFYLCAWSVDSNSNQPQHFGDGTRLSIL.

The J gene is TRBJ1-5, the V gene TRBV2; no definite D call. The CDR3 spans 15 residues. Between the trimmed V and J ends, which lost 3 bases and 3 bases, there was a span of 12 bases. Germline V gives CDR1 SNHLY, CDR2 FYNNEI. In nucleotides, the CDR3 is TGTGCCAGCAGTGACGGGGATGCGGTCAATCAGCCCCAGCATTTT. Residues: CASSDGDAVNQPQHF.

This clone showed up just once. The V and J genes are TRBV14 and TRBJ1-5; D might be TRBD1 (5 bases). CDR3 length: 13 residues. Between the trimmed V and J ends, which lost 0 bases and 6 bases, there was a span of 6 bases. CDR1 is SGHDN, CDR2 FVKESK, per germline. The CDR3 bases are TGTGCCAGCAGCCAAGATGGGGCTCAGCCCCAGCATTTT. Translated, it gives CASSQDGAQPQHF.

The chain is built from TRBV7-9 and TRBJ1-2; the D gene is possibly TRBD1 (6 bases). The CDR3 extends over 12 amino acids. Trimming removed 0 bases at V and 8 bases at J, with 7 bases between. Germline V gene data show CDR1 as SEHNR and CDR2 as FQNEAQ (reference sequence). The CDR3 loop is CASSLAQGGYTF. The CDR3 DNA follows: TGTGCCAGCAGCTTAGCGCAGGGGGGCTACACCTTC.

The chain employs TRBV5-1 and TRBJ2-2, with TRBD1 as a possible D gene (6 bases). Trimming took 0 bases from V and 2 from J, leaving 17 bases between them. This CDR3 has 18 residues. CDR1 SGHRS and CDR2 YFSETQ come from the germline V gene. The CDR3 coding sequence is TGCGCCAGCAGCTTGGCCAGGGGCCAGCTTACAAACACCGGGGAGCTGTTTTTT. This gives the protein CASSLARGQLTNTGELFF. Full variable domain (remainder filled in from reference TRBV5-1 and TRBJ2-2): KAGVTQTPRYLIKTRGQQVTLSCSPISGHRSVSWYQQTPGQGLQFLFEYFSETQRNKGNFPGRFSGRQFSNSRSEMNVSTLELGDSALYLCASSLARGQLTNTGELFFGEGSRLTVL.

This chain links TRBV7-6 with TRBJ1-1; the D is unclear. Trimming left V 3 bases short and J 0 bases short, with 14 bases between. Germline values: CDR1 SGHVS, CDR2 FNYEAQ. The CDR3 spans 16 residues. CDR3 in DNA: TGTGCCAGCAGCTTCGATTCAGTTGATATGAACACTGAAGCTTTCTTT. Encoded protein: CASSFDSVDMNTEAFF.

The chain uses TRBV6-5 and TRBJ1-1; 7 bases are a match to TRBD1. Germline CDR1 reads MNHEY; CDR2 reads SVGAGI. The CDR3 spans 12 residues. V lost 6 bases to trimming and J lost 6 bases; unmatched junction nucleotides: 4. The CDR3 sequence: CASSQDRAEAFF. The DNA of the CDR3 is TGTGCCAGCAGCCAAGACAGGGCTGAAGCTTTCTTT.